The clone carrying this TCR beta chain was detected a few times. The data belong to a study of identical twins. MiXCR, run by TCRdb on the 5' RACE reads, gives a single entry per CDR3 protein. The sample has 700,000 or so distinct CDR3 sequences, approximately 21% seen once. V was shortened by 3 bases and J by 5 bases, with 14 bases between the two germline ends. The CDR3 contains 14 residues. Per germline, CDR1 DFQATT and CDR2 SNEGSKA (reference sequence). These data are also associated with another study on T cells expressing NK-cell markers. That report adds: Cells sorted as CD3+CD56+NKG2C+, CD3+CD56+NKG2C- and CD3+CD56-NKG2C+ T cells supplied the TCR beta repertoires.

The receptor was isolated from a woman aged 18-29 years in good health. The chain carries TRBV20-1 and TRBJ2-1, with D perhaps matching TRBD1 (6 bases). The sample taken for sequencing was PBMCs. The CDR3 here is CSASHGTLHNEQFF. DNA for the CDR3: TGCAGTGCTAGTCACGGGACATTGCACAATGAGCAGTTCTTC.